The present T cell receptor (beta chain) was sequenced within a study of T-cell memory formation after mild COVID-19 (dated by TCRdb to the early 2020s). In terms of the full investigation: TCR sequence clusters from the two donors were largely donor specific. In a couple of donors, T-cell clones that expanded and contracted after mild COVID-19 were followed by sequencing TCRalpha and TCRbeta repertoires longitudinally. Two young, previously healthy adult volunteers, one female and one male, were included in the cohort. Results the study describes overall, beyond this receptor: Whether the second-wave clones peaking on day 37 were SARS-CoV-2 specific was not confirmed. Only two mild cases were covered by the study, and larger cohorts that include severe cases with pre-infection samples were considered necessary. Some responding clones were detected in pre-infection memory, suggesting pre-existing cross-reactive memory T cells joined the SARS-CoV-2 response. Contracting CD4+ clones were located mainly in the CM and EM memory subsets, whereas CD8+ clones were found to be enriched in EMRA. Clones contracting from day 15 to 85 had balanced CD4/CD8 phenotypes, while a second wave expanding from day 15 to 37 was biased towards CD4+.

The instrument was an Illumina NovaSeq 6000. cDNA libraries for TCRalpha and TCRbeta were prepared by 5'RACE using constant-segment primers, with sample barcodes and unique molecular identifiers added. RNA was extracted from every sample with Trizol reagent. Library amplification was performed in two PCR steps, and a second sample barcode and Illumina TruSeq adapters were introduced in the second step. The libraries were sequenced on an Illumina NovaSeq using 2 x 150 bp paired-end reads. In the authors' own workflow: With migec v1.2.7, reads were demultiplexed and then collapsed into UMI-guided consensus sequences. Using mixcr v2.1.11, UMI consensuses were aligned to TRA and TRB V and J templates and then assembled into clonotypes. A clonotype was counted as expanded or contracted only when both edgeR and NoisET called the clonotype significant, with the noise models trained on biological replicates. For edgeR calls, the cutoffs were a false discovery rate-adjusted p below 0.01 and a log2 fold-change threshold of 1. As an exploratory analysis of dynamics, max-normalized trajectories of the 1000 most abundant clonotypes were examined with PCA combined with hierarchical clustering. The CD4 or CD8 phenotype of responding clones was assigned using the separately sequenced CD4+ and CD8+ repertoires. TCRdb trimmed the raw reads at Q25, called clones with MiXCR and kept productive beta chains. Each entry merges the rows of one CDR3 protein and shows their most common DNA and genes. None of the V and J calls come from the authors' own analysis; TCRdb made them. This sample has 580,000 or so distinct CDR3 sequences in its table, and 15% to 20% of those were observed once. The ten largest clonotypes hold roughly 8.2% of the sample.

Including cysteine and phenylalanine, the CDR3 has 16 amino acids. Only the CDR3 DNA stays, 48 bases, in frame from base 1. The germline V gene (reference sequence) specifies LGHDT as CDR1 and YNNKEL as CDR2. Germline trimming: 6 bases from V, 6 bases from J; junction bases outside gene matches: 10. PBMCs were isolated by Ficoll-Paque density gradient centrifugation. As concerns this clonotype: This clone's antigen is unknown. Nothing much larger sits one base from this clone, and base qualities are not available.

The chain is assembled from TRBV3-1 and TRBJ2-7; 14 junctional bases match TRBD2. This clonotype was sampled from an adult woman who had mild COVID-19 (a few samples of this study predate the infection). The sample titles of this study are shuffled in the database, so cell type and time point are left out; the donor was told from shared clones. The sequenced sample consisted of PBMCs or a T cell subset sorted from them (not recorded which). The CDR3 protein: CASSPGLAGVLGEQYF. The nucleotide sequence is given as TGTGCCAGCAGTCCGGGACTAGCGGGAGTCCTTGGCGAGCAGTACTTC.